This section outlines one T cell receptor (beta chain) sequence together with its context. The antigen is not known. The study used thymus tissue resected during corrective heart surgery. Donor material was obtained from healthy Finnish infants undergoing corrective surgery for congenital heart defects. These data come from a study of human thymus T cells. The study's findings and limits: Both thymic and peripheral blood repertoires showed apparently biased V and J usage. Related work showed strongly overlapping thymic repertoires across unrelated individuals.

Profiled with immunoSEQ multiplex PCR; TCRdb holds only in-frame clones, not every one. Of fewer than 90,000 clones in the sample, around 96% are singletons; the top ten hold around 0.03%. This TCR was recovered from a boy less than two years old with a congenital heart defect but otherwise immunologically healthy. The source material was thymus tissue.

This CDR3 reads CASSLEGQGSFHGYTF. The CDR3 DNA reads as TGCGCCAGCAGCTTGGAGGGACAGGGGTCTTTTCATGGCTACACCTTC. V is TRBV5-1 and J is TRBJ1-2, with 10 positions matching TRBD1. The CDR3 consists of 16 residues. V dropped 0 bases and J dropped 6; count of bases not matched to a gene: 8. CDR1 and CDR2 from the germline V gene are SGHRS and YFSETQ.